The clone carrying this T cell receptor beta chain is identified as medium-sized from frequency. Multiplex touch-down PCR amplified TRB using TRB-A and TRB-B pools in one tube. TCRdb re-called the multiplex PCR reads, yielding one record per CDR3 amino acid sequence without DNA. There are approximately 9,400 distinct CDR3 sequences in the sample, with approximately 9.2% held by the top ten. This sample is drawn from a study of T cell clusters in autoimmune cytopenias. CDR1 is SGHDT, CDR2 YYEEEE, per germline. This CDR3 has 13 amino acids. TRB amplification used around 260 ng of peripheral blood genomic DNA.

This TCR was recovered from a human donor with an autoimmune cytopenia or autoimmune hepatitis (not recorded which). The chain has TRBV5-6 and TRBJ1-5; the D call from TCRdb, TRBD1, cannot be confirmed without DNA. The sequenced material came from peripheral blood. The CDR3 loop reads CASSRQGNQPQHF.